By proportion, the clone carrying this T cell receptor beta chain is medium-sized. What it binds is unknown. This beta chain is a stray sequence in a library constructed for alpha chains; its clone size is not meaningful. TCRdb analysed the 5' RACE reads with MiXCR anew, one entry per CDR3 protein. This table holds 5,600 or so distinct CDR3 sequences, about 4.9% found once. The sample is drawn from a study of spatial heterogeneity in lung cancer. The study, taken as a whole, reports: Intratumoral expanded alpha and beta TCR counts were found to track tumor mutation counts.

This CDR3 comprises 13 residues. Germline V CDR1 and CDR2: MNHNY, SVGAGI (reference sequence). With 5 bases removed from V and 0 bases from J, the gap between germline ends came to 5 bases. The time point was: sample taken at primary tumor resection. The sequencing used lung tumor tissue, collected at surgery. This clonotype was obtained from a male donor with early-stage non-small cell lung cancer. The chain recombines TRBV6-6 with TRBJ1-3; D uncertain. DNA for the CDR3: TGTGCCAGCAGTGACAACTCTGGAAACACCATATATTTT. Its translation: CASSDNSGNTIYF.